This TCR beta chain was identified in a study of spatial heterogeneity in lung cancer (dated by TCRdb to the late 2010s). As for the study more broadly: Beta-chain transcripts were consistently detected in greater numbers than alpha-chain transcripts, which likely reflects a higher abundance of beta-chain transcripts. Nonsynonymous mutation counts, determined by whole-exome sequencing of tumor tissue, were related to features of the TCR repertoire. At surgery, both alpha and beta chains were TCR-sequenced in some 220 tumor regions, about 61 matched nontumor lung samples and 50 to 60 PBMC samples. In the raw uncorrected reads, each unique combination of TCR and UMI appeared on average more than ten times. In non-small cell lung cancer, the study quantitatively compared TCR alpha and beta repertoires across several tumor regions, matched nontumor lung, and blood. The paper as a whole reports these results and caveats: Ubiquitous expanded tumor TCRs showed up in blood more often at tumor resection than at routine follow-up. Additional single-cell paired TCR alpha and beta sequencing was considered necessary to confirm, at a functional level, the hypothesis that regional TCRs recognize regional mutations.

The method behind the library was 5' RACE. TCRdb names NextSeq 500 as the instrument used. To allow correction of PCR and sequencing errors, the TCR library protocol tagged every TCR cDNA molecule with a unique molecular identifier. The study's processing was this. TCR identification, UMI-based error correction and CDR3 extraction were performed with Decombinator tools. Expanded TCRs were defined as those above a frequency of 2 per 1,000, corresponding to the top 1% of the tumor frequency distribution. Rényi diversity was computed with the R vegan package after subsampling each repertoire 100 times to 5,000 TCRs. CDR3 similarity networks were built from amino acid triplet string-kernel similarity, connecting CDR3s with pairwise similarity above 0.82. The public reads were run again by TCRdb, first through fastp at Q25 and then through MiXCR, and only productive beta chains were kept. A single entry per CDR3 protein holds the most common genes and DNA from its merged rows. The V and J calls come from TCRdb's annotation, not from the publication. The sample table lists tens of thousands of distinct CDR3 sequences, about an eighth of them with a count of one. The ten largest clones represent roughly 41% of the sample.

This clonotype was recorded at least ten times. The specificity of this receptor is unknown. Per-nucleotide qualities are absent, and no much larger clonotype sits a single base away. Explained via the paper, the time point label denotes: sample taken at primary tumor resection. Donors were 72 patients with early-stage, untreated non-small cell lung cancer from the lung TRACERx cohort. Without any cell sorting, TCR sequencing was performed on whole RNA extracted either from tumor and nontumor lung tissue or from cryopreserved PBMC samples. Patients were selected for TCR sequencing only if sufficient RNA was available from at least two tumor regions. The junction shows trimming of 3 bases on V and 8 bases on J, plus 16 bases between the germline ends. The CDR3 starts with the cysteine, ends with the phenylalanine, and has 13 residues. Left in the record is the CDR3 DNA by itself, 39 bases read in frame from the first base. From the germline V gene (reference sequence), CDR1 is DFQATT and CDR2 is SNEGSKA.

Sequenced material: PBMCs, taken at surgery. In this chain, TRBV20-1 is recombined with TRBJ1-2; the D gene lacks a confident call. The source of this sequence is a male donor with early-stage non-small cell lung cancer. The CDR3 sequence is CSASGSWSSGYTF. The DNA reads TGCAGTGCTAGCGGGTCATGGTCTTCCGGCTACACCTTC.